The sequence of this TCR beta chain was determined in a study of OX40 agonist ivuxolimab in advanced cancers. Study in general: Of the patients, three showed partial responses, one with hepatocellular carcinoma and two with cutaneous melanoma. Overall study results and limits: Antigen specificity remained undetermined for the expanded peripheral T cells.

Notes on this clone: Its antigen is unidentified.

Sequencing used immunoSEQ multiplex PCR; TCRdb keeps in-frame clones, though not all of them. Of about 42,000 clones in the sample, about 86% were seen once. V gave up 1 base and J gave up 5 bases, with 8 bases separating them. This CDR3 spans 13 amino acids. Germline lookup yields CDR1 KGHSH and CDR2 LQKENI. Sequencing used CD4+ or CD8+ T cells sorted from blood, obtained in a trial of the OX40 agonist ivuxolimab. The V and J genes are TRBV18 and TRBJ2-5; D assignment may be TRBD1 or TRBD2 (5 bases each). This receptor was taken from an adult with an advanced solid tumor such as melanoma, head and neck, liver or kidney cancer. The CDR3 nucleotides are TGTGCCAGCTCACCACGGGACGAGGAGACCCAGTACTTC. As protein: CASSPRDEETQYF.